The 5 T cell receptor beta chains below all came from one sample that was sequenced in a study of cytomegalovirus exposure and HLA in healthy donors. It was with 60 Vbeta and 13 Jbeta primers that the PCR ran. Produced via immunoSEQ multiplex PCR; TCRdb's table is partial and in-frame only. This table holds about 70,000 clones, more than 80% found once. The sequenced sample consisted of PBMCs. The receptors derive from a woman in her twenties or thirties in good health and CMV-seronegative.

The CDR3: CASSFISTGAYGYTF. The CDR3 nucleotides read TGTGCCAGCAGTTTTATCTCGACAGGGGCCTATGGCTACACCTTC. The rearrangement links TRBV27 to TRBJ1-2, with 8 positions matching TRBD1. This CDR3 comprises 15 residues. Trimming cost V 3 bases and J 4 bases; bases outside gene matches: 7. In germline, CDR1 is MNHEY, CDR2 SMNVEV (reference sequence).

The CDR3 bases are TGTGCCAGCAGTGATGACGCGGGGCAAGAGACCCAGTACTTC. It yields the protein CASSDDAGQETQYF. The J gene is TRBJ2-5, the V gene TRBV6-4; TRBD2 might be the D (6 bases). Germline CDR1 and CDR2: MRHNA and SNTAGT. This CDR3 is 14 amino acids long. Deletions cut 3 bases from V and 2 bases from J, with 10 bases between.

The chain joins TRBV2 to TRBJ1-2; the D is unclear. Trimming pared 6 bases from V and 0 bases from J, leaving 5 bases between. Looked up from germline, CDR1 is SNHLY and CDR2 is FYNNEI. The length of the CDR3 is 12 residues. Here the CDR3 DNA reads TGTGCCAGCAGCGCAGCTAACTATGGCTACACCTTC. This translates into CASSAANYGYTF.

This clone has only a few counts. The CDR3 DNA follows: TGTGCCAGCAGCATCCTGTCTGGGGCCAACGTCCTGACTTTC. This translates into CASSILSGANVLTF. The J gene is TRBJ2-6, the V gene TRBV7-9; D gene unclear. Trimming stripped 5 bases from V and 1 base from J, with 6 bases between. Germline V lookup: CDR1 SEHNR, CDR2 FQNEAQ (reference sequence). The CDR3 is made up of 14 amino acids.

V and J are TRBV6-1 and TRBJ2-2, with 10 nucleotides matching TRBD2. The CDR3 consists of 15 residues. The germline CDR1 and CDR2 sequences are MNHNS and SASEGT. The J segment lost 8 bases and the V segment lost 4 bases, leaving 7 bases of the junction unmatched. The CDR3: CASSVLAGESGELFF. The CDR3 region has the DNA TGTGCCAGCAGTGTTCTAGCGGGAGAGTCGGGGGAGCTGTTTTTT.